These 5 T cell receptor beta chains share one sample of origin, sequenced in a study of T cell repertoires in cytomegalovirus infection. MiXCR, applied by TCRdb to the reads, yields one record per CDR3 protein. The sample has about 740,000 distinct CDR3 sequences; roughly 35% are singletons. The sample taken for sequencing was PBMCs. The receptors were sampled from a human donor in good health (CMV status not recorded). Some clones in this sample may be carry-over from other donors' samples.

The chain employs TRBV7-9 and TRBJ2-3; a possible D gene is TRBD2 (5 bases). Germline CDR1 SEHNR, CDR2 FQNEAQ (reference sequence). The CDR3 sequence is 15 residues long. Deletions cut 5 bases from V and 9 bases from J, with 21 bases between. The CDR3 sequence: CASSTRTPRKDTQYF. CDR3 coding DNA: TGTGCCAGCAGCACAAGGACTCCCAGGAAGGACACGCAGTATTTT.

This clonotype showed up many times. V usage is TRBV7-8 and J usage is TRBJ2-1; D remains ambiguous. CDR3 size: 11 residues. The V gene lost 5 bases and the J gene lost 5 bases, with 4 bases spanning the gap. In germline, CDR1 is SGHVS, CDR2 FQNEAQ. This CDR3 is CASSRHNEQFF. The CDR3 nucleotides read TGTGCCAGCAGCCGACACAATGAGCAGTTCTTC.

This clonotype was picked up one time. The chain links TRBV6-8 to TRBJ2-1, with a tentative D call TRBD2 (5 bases). In germline, CDR1 is MNHGY, CDR2 SAAAGT. The CDR3 has 12 amino acids. Trimming stripped 7 bases from V and 9 bases from J, with 13 bases between. The CDR3 is CASIDGGSEQFF. DNA for the CDR3: TGTGCCAGCATAGACGGCGGGTCTGAGCAGTTCTTC.

This clonotype was recorded a few times. The chain recombines TRBV29-1 with TRBJ1-2; D not certain. V was pared by 4 bases and J by 0 bases, with 6 bases between. The length of the CDR3 is 12 residues. Germline CDR1 SQVTM, CDR2 ANQGSEA. The CDR3 loop reads CSVVGANYGYTF. DNA for the CDR3: TGCAGCGTTGTCGGCGCTAACTATGGCTACACCTTC.

Regarding this clonotype: One end of the junction fails to match germline, which may point to a read error. The chain couples TRBV5-6 to TRBJ2-6, with a possible D match to TRBD1 (5 bases). This CDR3 is built from 15 residues. The V gene's germline CDR1 is SGHDT and CDR2 YYEEEE. The CDR3 region has the DNA TGTGCCAGCAGCACTCCCCGCTCTGGGGCCAACGTCCTGCCTTTC. It encodes CASSTPRSGANVLPF.